What follows are 30 T cell receptor beta chains derived from one specimen sequenced in a study of T cell responses to AZD1222 COVID-19 vaccine. Libraries were prepared by immunoSEQ multiplex PCR; TCRdb keeps only in-frame clonotypes and omits some of them. Here the sample spans fewer than 120,000 clones, roughly 92% being singletons. Material: peripheral blood, obtained on day 0 of AZD1222 vaccination. These receptors came from an adult in good health.

The rearrangement links TRBV28 to TRBJ1-6; D ambiguous. The CDR3 runs to 16 residues. The ends were cut back, 6 bases at V and 0 bases at J, with 12 bases in the middle. Germline assignment: CDR1 MDHEN and CDR2 SYDVKM. For the CDR3, the DNA is TGTGCCAGCAGGGACGGATTTAGCTCCTATAATTCACCCCTCCACTTT. Translated, it gives CASRDGFSSYNSPLHF.

The genes are TRBV28 and TRBJ2-5, with TRBD2 identical over 10 bases. The germline V gene encodes CDR1 MDHEN and CDR2 SYDVKM. The CDR3 contains 19 residues. V was pared by 4 bases and J by 1 base, with 15 bases of the junction left unmatched. In DNA form, the CDR3 reads TGTGCCAGCAGTTCCTTAGCGGGGGGCCGGGTTTTTGGCCAAGAGACCCAGTACTTC. Its translation is CASSSLAGGRVFGQETQYF.

The chain links TRBV18 to TRBJ2-5; D uncertain. The V gene lost 5 bases and the J gene lost 1 base, with 8 bases spanning the gap. Germline V gene data show CDR1 as KGHSH and CDR2 as LQKENI. CDR3 length equals 13 residues. The CDR3 sequence is CASSSYVQETQYF. The CDR3 DNA reads TGTGCCAGCTCATCCTACGTCCAAGAGACCCAGTACTTC.

The V gene is TRBV10-3, the J gene TRBJ2-7, with D unresolved. CDR1 ENHRY and CDR2 SYGVKD come from the germline V gene. The CDR3 sequence is 12 residues long. V was pared by 0 bases and J by 5 bases, with 5 bases between. In DNA, the CDR3 is TGTGCCATCAGTGAGTCAGGAGACGAGCAGTACTTC. Residues: CAISESGDEQYF.

The CDR3 coding sequence is TGTGCCAGCAGCCCCGGGGGGGGCGCTTACGAGCAGTACTTC. It yields the protein CASSPGGGAYEQYF. The V and J genes are TRBV5-5 and TRBJ2-7; 8 nucleotides agree with TRBD2. CDR1 SGHKS and CDR2 YYEKEE come from the germline V gene (reference sequence). Trimming removed 4 bases from V and 4 bases from J; junction bases left unmatched: 7. This CDR3 has 14 amino acids.

This clone has just one count. The chain couples TRBV24-1 to TRBJ2-3; TRBD2 matches at 14 bases. CDR1 is KGHDR, CDR2 SFDVKD, per germline. The CDR3 is 16 residues long. The junction had 4 bases not matched to a gene; V was cut back by 5 bases and J by 4 bases. As DNA, the CDR3 is TGTGCCACCAGTGCCCCGACTAGCGGGGGGGCAGATACGCAGTATTTT. Translated, it gives CATSAPTSGGADTQYF.

The chain couples TRBV11-2 to TRBJ2-7; D might be TRBD2 (5 bases). The CDR3 has 15 amino acids. The germline V gene encodes CDR1 SGHAT and CDR2 FQNNGV. V lost 0 bases to trimming and J lost 4 bases, with 13 bases between them. The CDR3 DNA reads TGTGCCAGCAGCTTAGAACCGGGGAAAACTTACGAGCAGTACTTC. It yields the protein CASSLEPGKTYEQYF.

The J gene is TRBJ2-6, the V gene TRBV5-1; no reliable D call. This CDR3 comprises 13 residues. The germline V gene encodes CDR1 SGHRS and CDR2 YFSETQ. Trimming left V 6 bases short and J 2 bases short, with 6 bases between. CDR3 DNA sequence: TGCGCCAGCACCACCCCTGGGGCCAACGTCCTGACTTTC. Translating gives CASTTPGANVLTF.

The sample holds one count of this clone. The chain employs TRBV6-2 or TRBV6-3 and TRBJ2-7, with 8 bases identical to TRBD1. The CDR3 covers 15 residues. Trimming at V came to 5 bases and at J to 3 bases, leaving 9 bases not matched to a gene. The V gene's germline CDR1 is MNHEY and CDR2 SVGEGT. The chain's CDR3 is CASSTRGTGLYEQYF. The CDR3 region has the DNA TGTGCCAGCAGTACCCGTGGGACAGGCCTCTACGAGCAGTACTTC.

The chain employs TRBV6-5 and TRBJ1-1; D is unresolved. The CDR3 is 13 residues long. Germline V gene data show CDR1 as MNHEY and CDR2 as SVGAGI. Trimming removed 6 bases from V and 1 base from J, with 9 bases in between. CDR3 bases: TGTGCCAGCAGCCTTGGACCGAACACTGAAGCTTTCTTT. The encoded protein is CASSLGPNTEAFF.

This clone showed up just once. This chain links TRBV28 with TRBJ1-5; D may be TRBD1 (5 bases). The CDR3 is 16 residues long. The germline CDR1 and CDR2 sequences are MDHEN and SYDVKM. The V end was cut by 8 bases, the J end by 3 bases, with 20 bases between. CDR3: CASGRPGGTLNQPQHF. The CDR3 nucleotides read TGTGCCAGCGGACGGCCCGGGGGGACCCTCAATCAGCCCCAGCATTTT.

The CDR3 spells CARRSPPWDNGTSGSVSYEQYF. For the CDR3, the DNA is TGTGCCCGACGAAGCCCGCCCTGGGACAACGGGACTAGCGGCTCCGTTTCCTACGAGCAGTACTTC. V usage is TRBV9 and J usage is TRBJ2-7; 11 bases line up with TRBD2. In germline, CDR1 is SGDLS, CDR2 YYNGEE. The ends lost 10 bases at V and 1 base at J; junction bases unmatched: 31. CDR3 length: 22 amino acids.

This chain uses TRBV11-2 with TRBJ1-1, with D unresolved. Germline values: CDR1 SGHAT, CDR2 FQNNGV. Trimming removed 1 base from V and 5 bases from J, with 2 bases in between. The CDR3 is 11 amino acids. The CDR3 spells CASSLVTEAFF. CDR3 in DNA: TGTGCCAGCAGCTTAGTTACTGAAGCTTTCTTT.

The genes are TRBV18 and TRBJ1-1, with no clear D. Germline CDR1 and CDR2: KGHSH and LQKENI. Trimming cost V 1 base and J 10 bases, with 16 bases left between them. This CDR3 is built from 14 residues. CDR3 in amino acids: CASSPRGVDWVAFF. For the CDR3, the DNA is TGTGCCAGCTCACCACGTGGAGTTGACTGGGTAGCTTTCTTT.

The V gene is TRBV5-8, the J gene TRBJ2-2; D call uncertain. Trimming shortened V by 3 bases and J by 5 bases, and 11 bases separated the two germline ends. Germline V gives CDR1 SGHTS, CDR2 YDEGEE. There are 14 residues in the CDR3. The CDR3 region is CASSWLGDTGELFF. CDR3 DNA sequence: TGTGCCAGCAGCTGGTTGGGTGATACCGGGGAGCTGTTTTTT.

The V call is TRBV3-1 (or the pseudogene TRBV3-2), the J call TRBJ2-2; 7 bases line up with TRBD1. V lost 4 bases and J lost 3; bases outside the gene matches: 5. This CDR3 has 15 residues. Looked up from germline, CDR1 is LGHDT and CDR2 is YNNKEL (reference sequence). The CDR3 sequence: CASSLSDRDTGELFF. The CDR3 nucleotides are TGTGCCAGCAGCCTATCAGACAGGGACACCGGGGAGCTGTTTTTT.

This clone was seen only a few times. Other nucleotide sequences from this sample produce the same CDR3. The rearrangement uses TRBV29-1 and TRBJ1-2; possibly TRBD1 for D (6 bases). Germline V gene data show CDR1 as SQVTM and CDR2 as ANQGSEA. Between the trimmed V and J ends, which lost 5 bases and 0 bases, there was a span of 10 bases. The CDR3 loop spans 13 amino acids. CDR3 amino acids: CSVFTGSNYGYTF. CDR3 bases: TGCAGCGTTTTTACAGGGTCTAACTATGGCTACACCTTC.

The chain recombines TRBV12-3 or TRBV12-4 with TRBJ2-3; the D is unclear. The length of the CDR3 is 11 residues. V dropped 4 bases and J dropped 2 bases, with 1 base sitting between them. CDR3 sequence (DNA): TGTGCCAGCAGTTACACAGATACGCAGTATTTT. Its protein is CASSYTDTQYF.

The chain links TRBV7-2 to TRBJ1-5, with D maybe TRBD1 (5 bases). CDR1 SGHTA and CDR2 FQGNSA come from the germline V gene. This CDR3 has 16 amino acids. With 5 bases removed from V and 5 bases from J, the gap between germline ends came to 19 bases. CDR3 sequence reads: CASSPRRGGSDQPQHF. CDR3 coding DNA: TGTGCCAGCAGCCCGCGCCGGGGGGGAAGCGATCAGCCCCAGCATTTT.

This chain links TRBV3-1 (or the pseudogene TRBV3-2) with TRBJ2-7; D gene unclear. Germline V gene lookup returns CDR1 LGHDT and CDR2 YNNKEL (reference sequence). V lost 3 bases and J lost 3, with 9 bases in between. This CDR3 has 13 amino acids. The CDR3 DNA reads as TGTGCCAGCAGCCATACGCGGAGCTACGAGCAGTACTTC. This sequence encodes CASSHTRSYEQYF.

In the case of this clone: The same CDR3 can be traced to other DNA sequences in this sample. The chain links TRBV18 to TRBJ2-2; a possible D gene is TRBD2 (5 bases). Per the germline V gene, CDR1 is KGHSH and CDR2 is LQKENI. CDR3 length: 14 residues. V lost 3 bases and J 1 base, leaving 6 bases between the germline ends. The chain's CDR3 is CASSPGRNTGELFF. The DNA of the CDR3 is TGTGCCAGCTCACCGGGGAGGAACACCGGGGAGCTGTTTTTT.

The chain uses TRBV6-4 and TRBJ1-1; D remains unclear. The CDR3 extends over 13 amino acids. From germline, CDR1 is MRHNA and CDR2 SNTAGT. Trimming shortened V by 0 bases and J by 5 bases, and 7 bases separated the two germline ends. The CDR3 region is CASSDSIQTEAFF. In DNA, the CDR3 is TGTGCCAGCAGTGACTCCATCCAGACTGAAGCTTTCTTT.

The chain joins TRBV19 to TRBJ1-1; D remains unclear. V gave up 5 bases and J gave up 0 bases, with 10 bases separating them. The CDR3 extends over 14 amino acids. The germline V gene has CDR1 LNHDA and CDR2 SQIVND (reference sequence). The CDR3 reads CASSAGYMNTEAFF. DNA for the CDR3: TGTGCCAGTAGTGCGGGCTACATGAACACTGAAGCTTTCTTT.

A few counts support this clone. The chain links TRBV29-1 to TRBJ2-7; TRBD2 might be the D (5 bases). Germline V CDR1 and CDR2: SQVTM, ANQGSEA. This CDR3 has 15 residues. Deletions cut 1 base from V and 2 bases from J, with 15 bases between. DNA of the CDR3: TGCAGCGTTGAAGGGGGAGAGCCGGGCCCCTACGAGCAGTACTTC. This gives the protein CSVEGGEPGPYEQYF.

The chain recombines TRBV19 with TRBJ2-2; 7 nucleotides align to TRBD1. The trim removed 11 bases at V and 3 bases at J, leaving 12 bases unmatched. Germline-derived CDR1 and CDR2 are LNHDA and SQIVND (reference sequence). The CDR3 is 15 residues long. The CDR3 nucleotides are TGTGCCGGGCGCCCCGGGACAGCGGACACCGGGGAGCTGTTTTTT. Encoded protein: CAGRPGTADTGELFF. Full variable domain (outside the CDR3, taken from reference TRBV19 and TRBJ2-2): DGGITQSPKYLFRKEGQNVTLSCEQNLNHDAMYWYRQDPGQGLRLIYYSQIVNDFQKGDIAEGYSVSREKKESFPLTVTSAQKNPTAFYLCAGRPGTADTGELFFGEGSRLTVL.

The rearrangement links TRBV19 to TRBJ2-3; 8 positions match TRBD2. CDR1 LNHDA and CDR2 SQIVND come from the germline V gene (reference sequence). This CDR3 has 16 amino acids. Trimming cost V 3 bases and J 7 bases; bases outside gene matches: 12. The DNA of the CDR3 is TGTGCCAGTAGTATTCGTGGGACTAGAGGACAAAATACGCAGTATTTT. Protein: CASSIRGTRGQNTQYF.

V usage is TRBV30 and J usage is TRBJ2-7; D possibly corresponds to TRBD2 (7 bases). V dropped 4 bases and J dropped 4 bases, with 20 bases sitting between them. There are 15 residues in the CDR3. From germline, CDR1 is GTSNPN and CDR2 SVGIG (reference sequence). The CDR3 nucleotides are TGTGCCTGGACCGCCCCTGGGAGGGGGATATACGAGCAGTACTTC. Translated, it gives CAWTAPGRGIYEQYF.

The chain combines TRBV7-9 with TRBJ1-2; 9 bases fit TRBD1. Germline trimming cut 5 bases from V and 7 bases from J; bases unmatched to any gene: 8. Germline V gene sequence: CDR1 SEHNR, CDR2 FQNEAQ (reference sequence). The length of the CDR3 is 14 residues. In DNA, the CDR3 is TGTGCCAGCAGCCACACAGGGGGCGCGTTTGGCTACACCTTC. Translating gives CASSHTGGAFGYTF.

V usage is TRBV28 and J usage is TRBJ1-1; the D is unclear. Germline V gene sequence: CDR1 MDHEN, CDR2 SYDVKM. The CDR3 length is 12 residues. V was cut by 3 bases and J by 1 base, with 3 bases left in between. DNA of the CDR3: TGTGCCAGCAGTTTGGCGAACACTGAAGCTTTCTTT. Translation: CASSLANTEAFF.

The chain combines TRBV25-1 with TRBJ2-4, with D maybe TRBD1 (6 bases). The length of the CDR3 is 16 residues. Germline V gene lookup returns CDR1 MGHDK and CDR2 SYGVNS. Trimming removed 6 bases from V and 0 bases from J, with 15 bases in between. In nucleotides, the CDR3 is TGTGCCAGCAGCTCCGGGACAACCATAGCCAAAAACATTCAGTACTTC. Its translation is CASSSGTTIAKNIQYF.